Listed below are T cell receptor beta chains from one sample, sequenced in a study of blood T cell repertoires in COVID-19. The method was immunoSEQ multiplex PCR; TCRdb's version includes in-frame clones alone and lacks a portion of them. The top ten hold about 6% of the sample, which has tens of thousands of clones, 76% seen once. Sequencing was performed on peripheral blood. The source of these receptors is a woman aged 45-65 years with active or convalescent COVID-19. The CDR3 runs from the conserved cysteine through the conserved F or W. A D gene is named only where the DNA matches it firmly. Expanded clones get a size class; other rows say once, few or many, or leave the size out.

V gene	J gene	CDR3 length	D gene	clone size	CDR3 DNA	CDR3 protein
TRBV6-5	TRBJ1-1	14	TRBD1	-	TGTGCCAGCAGCCGACAGGGAAAGAGCACTGAAGCTTTCTTT	CASSRQGKSTEAFF
TRBV7-3	TRBJ2-3	14	TRBD2	-	TGTGCCAGCAGCTTACGGGGGGACGCAGATACGCAGTATTTT	CASSLRGDADTQYF
TRBV28	TRBJ1-2	15	-	once	TGTGCCAGCAGTGTACAGGGCCGTCTCGGCGGTGGCTACACCTTC	CASSVQGRLGGGYTF
TRBV10-3	TRBJ1-4	15	-	once	TGTGCCATCAGTGAGTCGAGACAGGTCGGGGAAAAACTGTTTTTT	CAISESRQVGEKLFF
TRBV4-3	TRBJ2-4	15	TRBD2	-	TGCGCCAGCGCAGGAACGGCGGGAGACCAAAACATTCAGTACTTC	CASAGTAGDQNIQYF
TRBV5-4	TRBJ2-1	18	TRBD2	-	TGTGCCAGCAGCTTGGCCCGACTAGCGGGTTCTAACTACAATGAGCAGTTCTTC	CASSLARLAGSNYNEQFF
TRBV10-3	TRBJ2-3	15	-	-	TGTGCCATCAGTGAGTTTCTCCAGAACACAGATACGCAGTATTTT	CAISEFLQNTDTQYF
TRBV5-1	TRBJ2-2	14	-	-	TGCGCCAGCAGTTACGACACGAACACCGGGGAGCTGTTTTTT	CASSYDTNTGELFF
TRBV2	TRBJ2-1	14	TRBD1	-	TGTGCCGGGGAGGAACAGGGGGCCGCAAATGAGCAGTTCTTC	CAGEEQGAANEQFF
TRBV7-8	TRBJ2-7	13	-	-	TGTGCCAGCAGCTTAAATCAGGGGTACGAGCAGTACTTC	CASSLNQGYEQYF
TRBV29-1	TRBJ1-4	15	-	-	TGCAGCGTTGAAGAAATTGACATATCTAATGAAAAACTGTTTTTT	CSVEEIDISNEKLFF
TRBV4-2	TRBJ1-2	15	-	-	TGTGCCAGCAGCCAAGACGGTGGGCAGCCCTATGGCTACACCTTC	CASSQDGGQPYGYTF
TRBV2	TRBJ2-5	13	-	-	TGTGCCAGCAGGCCCCCGGGGGGCGAGACCCAGTACTTC	CASRPPGGETQYF
TRBV24-1	TRBJ2-2	14	TRBD1	-	TGTGCCACCAGTGGCCGACAGGGGATCGGGGAGCTGTTTTTT	CATSGRQGIGELFF
TRBV6-1	TRBJ1-2	15	-	-	TGTGCCAGCAGTGATCGGGCGGGGACCCTTTATGGCTACACCTTC	CASSDRAGTLYGYTF
TRBV4-2	TRBJ2-7	13	-	-	TGTGCCAGCAGCCGAGCAGGCGCCTACGAGCAGTACTTC	CASSRAGAYEQYF
TRBV24-1	TRBJ2-7	15	TRBD1	-	TGTGCCACCAGTGATAGGACAGGGGGAGCCTACGAGCAGTACTTC	CATSDRTGGAYEQYF
TRBV27	TRBJ1-1	14	TRBD1	-	TGTGCCAGCAGATGGGACAGGGGGAACACTGAAGCTTTCTTT	CASRWDRGNTEAFF
TRBV3-1/TRBV3-2	TRBJ2-7	13	-	-	TGTGCCAGCAGCCCCCAGTTCTCCTACGAGCAGTACTTC	CASSPQFSYEQYF